Following are 26 T cell receptor beta chains from one sample sequenced in a study of T cells in Graves' hyperthyroidism and ophthalmopathy. Authors of the study amplified TCR beta CDR3 regions from RNA transcripts. A set of HTBI primers served as the primers for a first-round RT-PCR of the TCR CDR3. TCRdb re-derived calls from the multiplex PCR reads in MiXCR, one entry per CDR3 protein. Found here are approximately 210,000 distinct CDR3 sequences, under 20% of them singletons; the top ten hold roughly 50%. The sample comprised blood. The receptors derive from a man aged 45-65 years with Graves' hyperthyroidism.

This clonotype was seen a few times. This may stem from a read error, because a much larger clone lies one nucleotide away. The chain has TRBV12-3 or TRBV12-4 and TRBJ2-7; unclear D gene. Between the trimmed V and J ends, which lost 6 bases and 4 bases, there was a span of 10 bases. CDR3 length equals 12 residues. DNA of the CDR3: TGTGCCAGCAGACATGGAGTTTACGAGCAGTACTTC. Translated, it gives CASRHGVYEQYF.

There are many counts of this clonotype. The V and J genes are TRBV6-2 or TRBV6-3 and TRBJ2-3; D call uncertain. With 0 bases removed from V and 5 bases from J, the gap between germline ends came to 9 bases. The CDR3 covers 14 residues. Germline V lookup: CDR1 MNHEY, CDR2 SVGEGT. The CDR3 sequence: CASSYSTSQDTQYF. The CDR3 region has the DNA TGTGCCAGCAGTTACTCGACCAGCCAAGATACGCAGTATTTT.

This clonotype was seen repeatedly, ten times or more. The V call is TRBV20-1, the J call TRBJ2-1; 10 nucleotides line up with TRBD2. Trimming removed 1 base from V and 0 bases from J; junction bases left unmatched: 3. Germline-derived CDR1 and CDR2 are DFQATT and SNEGSKA (reference sequence). The CDR3 covers 16 residues. CDR3 DNA: TGCAGTGCTAGAGGGACTAGCGGAGGCTCCTACAATGAGCAGTTCTTC. This sequence encodes CSARGTSGGSYNEQFF.

The table lists this clonotype with many counts. This chain uses TRBV7-9 with TRBJ2-7; D not certain. The CDR3 totals 12 residues. Between the trimmed V and J ends, which lost 0 bases and 6 bases, there was a span of 6 bases. In germline, CDR1 is SEHNR, CDR2 FQNEAQ (reference sequence). The CDR3 loop reads CASSLASGEQYF. The CDR3 nucleotides are TGTGCCAGCAGCTTAGCGAGTGGCGAGCAGTACTTC.

This clonotype was observed at least ten times. The chain links TRBV13 to TRBJ2-7; D ambiguous. The CDR3 runs to 15 residues. CDR1 and CDR2 from the germline V gene are PRHDT and FYEKMQ (reference sequence). With 0 bases removed from V and 0 bases from J, the gap between germline ends came to 9 bases. CDR3 coding DNA: TGTGCCAGCAGCTTAGGCCCCGACAACTCCTACGAGCAGTACTTC. Translating it yields CASSLGPDNSYEQYF.

This clonotype was detected ten times or more. The chain employs TRBV20-1 and TRBJ1-5; D ambiguous. CDR1 is DFQATT, CDR2 SNEGSKA, per germline (reference sequence). V lost 1 base and J 4 bases, leaving 8 bases between the germline ends. This CDR3 has 13 amino acids. Here the CDR3 DNA reads TGCAGTGCTAGAGTGTTGGGGAATCAGCCCCAGCATTTT. Translating it yields CSARVLGNQPQHF.

This clonotype came up many times. The V and J genes are TRBV5-1 and TRBJ2-7; 7 bases are a match to TRBD2. Germline assignment: CDR1 SGHRS and CDR2 YFSETQ. The CDR3 runs 14 residues. With V trimmed by 4 bases and J by 7 bases, 11 bases remained unmatched. The CDR3: CASSRASGAGEQYF. CDR3 in DNA: TGCGCCAGCAGCCGGGCTAGCGGCGCTGGGGAGCAGTACTTC.

The chain couples TRBV28 to TRBJ2-3, with D tentatively TRBD2 (5 bases). Trimming left V 5 bases short and J 3 bases short, with 15 bases between. The CDR3 consists of 15 residues. CDR1 MDHEN and CDR2 SYDVKM come from the germline V gene. The CDR3 DNA reads TGTGCCAGCAGTGAGAGGCGGGCGCTAACAGATACGCAGTATTTT. Translating it yields CASSERRALTDTQYF.

This rearrangement joins TRBV6-1 to TRBJ2-1; D remains unclear. Germline V gene data show CDR1 as MNHNS and CDR2 as SASEGT. Trimming stripped 11 bases from V and 4 bases from J, with 12 bases between. This CDR3 is built from 12 residues. CDR3 DNA sequence: TGTGCCGGAGCCGTGCGTTACAATGAGCAGTTCTTC. Protein product: CAGAVRYNEQFF.

The genes are TRBV20-1 and TRBJ2-1, with no clear D. Trimming left V 1 base short and J 6 bases short, with 7 bases between. CDR3 length: 12 residues. Germline CDR1 reads DFQATT; CDR2 reads SNEGSKA (reference sequence). The CDR3 protein is CSARVPGNEQFF. DNA of the CDR3: TGCAGTGCTAGAGTTCCGGGCAATGAGCAGTTCTTC.

Points on this clonotype: The limits of the CDR3 on the DNA are not certain, so only TCRdb's listed CDR3 is given. V and J are TRBV28 and TRBJ2-2; no check of the table's D call, TRBD2, against the DNA was made. From germline, CDR1 is MDHEN and CDR2 SYDVKM. The CDR3 has 21 residues if both end residues are counted. This CDR3 reads CASSFYICSALAGGGTGELFF.

This clonotype was recorded at least ten times. The chain has TRBV28 and TRBJ1-2, with D unclear. Germline CDR1 MDHEN, CDR2 SYDVKM. This CDR3 comprises 13 residues. Trimming removed 6 bases at V and 8 bases at J, with 16 bases between. This CDR3 is CASSPHNFPGYTF. The CDR3 DNA is TGTGCCAGCAGCCCTCACAATTTCCCAGGCTACACCTTC.

Many counts were recorded for this clonotype. This chain connects TRBV5-1 to TRBJ2-5; a possible D gene is TRBD2 (6 bases). CDR3 size: 13 residues. V gave up 0 bases and J gave up 7 bases, with 10 bases separating them. Germline loops: CDR1 SGHRS, CDR2 YFSETQ. CDR3 bases: TGCGCCAGCAGCTTGGCGGGGGAGACGACCCAGTACTTC. Translated: CASSLAGETTQYF.

This clonotype was counted a few times. The chain is built from TRBV7-9 and TRBJ2-4; TRBD1 matches at 10 bases. V gave up 3 bases and J gave up 10 bases; unmatched junction bases: 9. The CDR3 has 15 residues. Germline assignment: CDR1 SEHNR and CDR2 FQNEAQ (reference sequence). The CDR3 region is CASSFTHPGQGIQYF. Written as DNA, the CDR3 is TGTGCCAGCAGCTTCACCCACCCGGGACAGGGGATTCAGTACTTC.

This clonotype was seen repeatedly, ten times or more. The gene calls are TRBV7-9 and TRBJ2-3; possibly TRBD1 for D (5 bases). The germline CDR1 and CDR2 sequences are SEHNR and FQNEAQ (reference sequence). The CDR3 covers 16 residues. Trimming left V 5 bases short and J 2 bases short, with 17 bases between. The CDR3 protein is CASSGAVNHLTDTQYF. The CDR3 nucleotides are TGTGCCAGCAGCGGGGCCGTAAACCACCTCACAGATACGCAGTATTTT.

The chain employs TRBV4-3 and TRBJ2-1; D may be TRBD2 (5 bases). The CDR3 length is 14 residues. The germline V and J ends were trimmed by 0 bases and 13 bases, with 16 bases remaining between them. The germline V gene encodes CDR1 LGHNA and CDR2 YSLEER. The CDR3 protein is CASSQDSSERAQFF. The CDR3 DNA reads TGCGCCAGCAGCCAAGATTCCAGCGAGAGGGCCCAGTTCTTC.

This clonotype occurred a few times. This chain connects TRBV10-3 to TRBJ1-1; a weak D match, TRBD1 (6 bases). The CDR3 is 12 amino acids. Germline V lookup: CDR1 ENHRY, CDR2 SYGVKD. The V and J ends lost 6 bases and 6 bases respectively, with 11 bases between them. The CDR3 DNA is TGTGCCATCAGAGCAGGGGACGCTGAAGCTTTCTTT. As protein: CAIRAGDAEAFF.

The table lists this clonotype with many counts. The chain links TRBV28 to TRBJ2-3; 10 bases map to TRBD2. The germline CDR1 and CDR2 sequences are MDHEN and SYDVKM. The CDR3 sequence is 16 residues long. V lost 5 bases to trimming and J lost 5 bases; unmatched junction nucleotides: 10. The CDR3 coding sequence is TGTGCCAGCAGTCTCCCCGCTAGCGGGAGCGGAGATACGCAGTATTTT. This codes for CASSLPASGSGDTQYF. Full variable domain (missing parts from reference TRBV28 and TRBJ2-3): DVKVTQSSRYLVKRTGEKVFLECVQDMDHENMFWYRQDPGLGLRLIYFSYDVKMKEKGDIPEGYSVSREKKERFSLILESASTNQTSMYLCASSLPASGSGDTQYFGPGTRLTVL.

V is TRBV20-1 and J is TRBJ2-1; TRBD2 matches 14 bases. CDR1 DFQATT and CDR2 SNEGSKA come from the germline V gene (reference sequence). There are 15 residues in the CDR3. V dropped 6 bases and J dropped 7; count of bases not matched to a gene: 8. CDR3 nucleotide sequence: TGCAGTGCCTTGAGGACTAGCGGGAGGAGGAATGAGCAGTTCTTC. Translation: CSALRTSGRRNEQFF.

The chain combines TRBV9 with TRBJ2-1; maybe TRBD1 (5 bases). This CDR3 has 13 amino acids. V was cut by 0 bases and J by 6 bases, with 7 bases left in between. Germline lookup yields CDR1 SGDLS and CDR2 YYNGEE. The CDR3 region is CASSVGGSNEQFF. For the CDR3, the DNA is TGTGCCAGCAGCGTAGGGGGCAGCAATGAGCAGTTCTTC.

The V and J genes are TRBV7-2 and TRBJ2-1; 7 nucleotides match TRBD2. CDR3 size: 14 residues. J lost 8 bases, V lost 0 bases, and 4 bases had no gene match. Germline V gene lookup returns CDR1 SGHTA and CDR2 FQGNSA. The CDR3 DNA reads TGTGCCAGCAGCTTAGCGGGAGGGCCGGATGAGCAGTTCTTC. Residues: CASSLAGGPDEQFF. Supplemented by reference TRBV7-2 and TRBJ2-1, the full variable domain reads GAGVSQSPSNKVTEKGKDVELRCDPISGHTALYWYRQSLGQGLEFLIYFQGNSAPDKSGLPSDRFSAERTGGSVSTLTIQRTQQEDSAVYLCASSLAGGPDEQFFGPGTRLTVL.

This clonotype was found a few times. The DNA of the CDR3 is TGTGCCAGCAGTTTCATCAGCCGCGGACTAGACACCGGGGAGCTGTTTTTT. It specifies CASSFISRGLDTGELFF. The J gene is TRBJ2-2, the V gene TRBV28; 7 positions match TRBD2. This CDR3 is 17 amino acids long. Germline V gene lookup returns CDR1 MDHEN and CDR2 SYDVKM. The junction had 10 bases not matched to a gene; V was cut back by 3 bases and J by 3 bases. Combining the CDR3 with reference TRBV28 and TRBJ2-2 gives the whole variable domain DVKVTQSSRYLVKRTGEKVFLECVQDMDHENMFWYRQDPGLGLRLIYFSYDVKMKEKGDIPEGYSVSREKKERFSLILESASTNQTSMYLCASSFISRGLDTGELFFGEGSRLTVL.

This clonotype was picked up many times. The chain carries TRBV27 and TRBJ2-1; 11 bases map to TRBD2. With 5 bases clipped from V and 3 bases from J, the junction kept 3 bases outside the gene matches. The CDR3 has 15 residues. Germline V CDR1 and CDR2: MNHEY, SMNVEV (reference sequence). For the CDR3, the DNA is TGTGCCAGCAGTCTAGCGGGAGGAGACTACAATGAGCAGTTCTTC. As protein: CASSLAGGDYNEQFF.

Ten or more counts support this clonotype. The genes are TRBV5-8 and TRBJ2-5, with D unclear. CDR3 length: 14 amino acids. Germline-derived CDR1 and CDR2 are SGHTS and YDEGEE. Trimming took 0 bases from V and 7 from J, leaving 13 bases between them. The CDR3 is CASSLEGRFGTQYF. In DNA, the CDR3 is TGTGCCAGCAGCTTGGAGGGCCGCTTTGGGACCCAGTACTTC.

This clonotype occurred many times. V and J are TRBV24-1 and TRBJ1-4; D ambiguous. The V end was cut by 2 bases, the J end by 7 bases, with 13 bases between. The CDR3 contains 15 residues. Germline loops: CDR1 KGHDR, CDR2 SFDVKD. The CDR3: CATSDSRRGGEKLFF. CDR3 in DNA: TGTGCCACCAGTGATTCGCGTCGGGGAGGTGAAAAACTGTTTTTT.

In its sample, this clonotype was seen many times. The chain links TRBV30 to TRBJ1-1, with D unresolved. There are 13 residues in the CDR3. V lost 3 bases, J lost 4 bases, and 12 bases lay in between. Per the germline V gene, CDR1 is GTSNPN and CDR2 is SVGIG (reference sequence). The CDR3, as DNA: TGTGCCTGGAGCGAAGGCCGCCTCACTGAAGCTTTCTTT. As protein: CAWSEGRLTEAFF.